This T cell receptor beta chain came from a study of PD-1 blockade in classical Hodgkin lymphoma. Study overall: Patients got intravenous nivolumab 3 mg/kg every 2 weeks.

The CDR3 spans 15 residues. The ends were cut back, 1 base at V and 5 bases at J, with 14 bases in the middle. Germline V gene data show CDR1 as MNHNS and CDR2 as SASEGT. The time point denotes: cycle 4 day 1 (C4D1), after 5 to 7 weeks of nivolumab. The patients all showed relapse after autologous stem cell transplantation, while their brentuximab vedotin exposure varied. Isolation of CD4+ T cells from thawed PBMCs was performed by magnetic negative selection. TCRdb's copy holds only in-frame clones and misses some; the assay was immunoSEQ multiplex PCR. The sample consists of approximately 22,000 clones, roughly 76% of them appearing once.

J is TRBJ2-5 and V is TRBV6-1; perhaps D is TRBD1 or TRBD2 (5 bases each). The clonotype originates from a human donor with classical Hodgkin lymphoma. Sequencing was performed on CD4+ T cells from blood, taken before the fourth cycle of nivolumab. CDR3 region: CASSEVVGVGETQYF. The DNA of the CDR3 is TGTGCCAGCAGTGAAGTCGTGGGGGTTGGGGAGACCCAGTACTTC.